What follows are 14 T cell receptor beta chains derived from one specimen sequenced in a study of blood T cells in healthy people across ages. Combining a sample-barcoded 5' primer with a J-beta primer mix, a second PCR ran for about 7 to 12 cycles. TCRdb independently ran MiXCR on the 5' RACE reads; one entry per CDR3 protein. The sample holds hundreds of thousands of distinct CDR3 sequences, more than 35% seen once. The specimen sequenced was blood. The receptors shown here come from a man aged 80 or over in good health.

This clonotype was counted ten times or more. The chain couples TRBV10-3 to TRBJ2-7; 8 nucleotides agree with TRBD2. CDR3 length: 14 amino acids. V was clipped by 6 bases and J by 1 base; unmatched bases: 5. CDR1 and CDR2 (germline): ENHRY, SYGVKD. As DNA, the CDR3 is TGTGCCATCAGGATGGCGGGGGGATCCTACGAGCAGTACTTC. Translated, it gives CAIRMAGGSYEQYF.

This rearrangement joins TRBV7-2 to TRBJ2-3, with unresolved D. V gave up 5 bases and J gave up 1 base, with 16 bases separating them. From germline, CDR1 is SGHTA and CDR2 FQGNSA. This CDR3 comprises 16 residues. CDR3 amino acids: CASSARLSQGTDTQYF. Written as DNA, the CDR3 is TGTGCCAGCAGCGCGCGGTTGAGCCAGGGCACAGATACGCAGTATTTT.

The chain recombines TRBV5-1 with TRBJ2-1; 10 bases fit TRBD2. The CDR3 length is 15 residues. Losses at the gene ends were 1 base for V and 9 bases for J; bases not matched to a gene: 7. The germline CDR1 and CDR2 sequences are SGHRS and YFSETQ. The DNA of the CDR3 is TGCGCCAGCAGCTTGCCTAGCGGGGGAGACATTGAGCAGTTCTTC. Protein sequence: CASSLPSGGDIEQFF.

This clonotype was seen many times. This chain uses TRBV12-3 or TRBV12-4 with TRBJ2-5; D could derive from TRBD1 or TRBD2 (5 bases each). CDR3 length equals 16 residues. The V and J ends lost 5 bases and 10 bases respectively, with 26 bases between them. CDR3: CASSPSGSGYRDGQYF. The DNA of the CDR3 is TGTGCCAGCAGTCCCTCAGGGTCAGGGTACCGGGATGGCCAGTACTTC.

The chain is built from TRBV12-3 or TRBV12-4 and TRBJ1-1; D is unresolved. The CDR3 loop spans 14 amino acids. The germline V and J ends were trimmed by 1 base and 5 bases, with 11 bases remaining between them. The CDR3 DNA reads TGTGCCAGCAGTTTAGTCGGTGAGGGTACTGAAGCTTTCTTT. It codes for CASSLVGEGTEAFF.

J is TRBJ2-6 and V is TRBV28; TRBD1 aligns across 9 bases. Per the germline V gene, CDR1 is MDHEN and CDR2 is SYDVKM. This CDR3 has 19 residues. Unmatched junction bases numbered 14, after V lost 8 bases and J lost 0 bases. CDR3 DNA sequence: TGTGCCAGCTACAAAAACCGGGACAGGGCCTTCTCTGGGGCCAACGTCCTGACTTTC. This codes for CASYKNRDRAFSGANVLTF.

The CDR3 region is CASSLGTDANEKLFF. CDR3 nucleotide sequence: TGTGCCAGCTCACTCGGGACCGATGCGAATGAAAAACTGTTTTTT. The V call is TRBV18, the J call TRBJ1-4, with D possibly TRBD1 on 5 matching bases. V was trimmed by 4 bases and J by 5 bases, leaving 14 bases between them. Germline values: CDR1 KGHSH, CDR2 LQKENI. The CDR3 sequence is 15 residues long.

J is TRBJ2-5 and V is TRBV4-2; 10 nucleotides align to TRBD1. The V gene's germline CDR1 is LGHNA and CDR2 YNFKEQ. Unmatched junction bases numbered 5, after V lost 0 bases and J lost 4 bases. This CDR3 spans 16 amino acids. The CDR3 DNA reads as TGTGCCAGCAGCCAAGAGTTCGGGACAGGGGTAGAGACCCAGTACTTC. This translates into CASSQEFGTGVETQYF.

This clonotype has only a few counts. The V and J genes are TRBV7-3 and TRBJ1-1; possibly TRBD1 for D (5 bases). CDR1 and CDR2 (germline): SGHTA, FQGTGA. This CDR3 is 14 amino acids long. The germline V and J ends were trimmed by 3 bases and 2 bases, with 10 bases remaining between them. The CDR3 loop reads CASSFQGLNTEAFF. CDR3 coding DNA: TGTGCCAGCAGCTTTCAGGGACTAAACACTGAAGCTTTCTTT.

CDR3 in amino acids: CATSLTRTGSNEQFF. The CDR3 DNA sequence: TGTGCCACCAGCCTGACCCGGACAGGGAGCAATGAGCAGTTCTTC. The V and J genes are TRBV27 and TRBJ2-1, with 8 bases aligning to TRBD1. Germline lookup yields CDR1 MNHEY and CDR2 SMNVEV (reference sequence). With 10 bases clipped from V and 6 bases from J, the junction kept 14 bases outside the gene matches. The CDR3 runs to 15 residues.

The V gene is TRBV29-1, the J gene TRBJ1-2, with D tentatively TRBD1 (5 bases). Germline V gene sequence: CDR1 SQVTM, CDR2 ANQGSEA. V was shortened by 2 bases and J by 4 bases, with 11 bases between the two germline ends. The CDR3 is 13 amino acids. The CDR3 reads CSVERSRGYGYTF. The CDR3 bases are TGCAGCGTTGAAAGGTCGAGGGGCTATGGCTACACCTTC. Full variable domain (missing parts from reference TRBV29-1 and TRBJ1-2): SAVISQKPSRDICQRGTSLTIQCQVDSQVTMMFWYRQQPGQSLTLIATANQGSEATYESGFVIDKFPISRPNLTFSTLTVSNMSPEDSSIYLCSVERSRGYGYTFGSGTRLTVV.

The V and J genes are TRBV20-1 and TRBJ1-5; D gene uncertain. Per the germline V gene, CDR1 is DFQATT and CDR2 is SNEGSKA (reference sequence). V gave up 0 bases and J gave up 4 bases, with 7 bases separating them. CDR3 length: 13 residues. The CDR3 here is CSARDGRNQPQHF. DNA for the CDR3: TGCAGTGCTAGAGATGGGCGGAATCAGCCCCAGCATTTT.

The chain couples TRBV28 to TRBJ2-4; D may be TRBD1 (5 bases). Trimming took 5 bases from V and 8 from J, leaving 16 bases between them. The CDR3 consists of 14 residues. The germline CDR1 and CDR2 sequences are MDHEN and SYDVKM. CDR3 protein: CASSTPTEWDIQYF. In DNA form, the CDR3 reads TGTGCCAGCAGTACGCCGACAGAGTGGGACATTCAGTACTTC.

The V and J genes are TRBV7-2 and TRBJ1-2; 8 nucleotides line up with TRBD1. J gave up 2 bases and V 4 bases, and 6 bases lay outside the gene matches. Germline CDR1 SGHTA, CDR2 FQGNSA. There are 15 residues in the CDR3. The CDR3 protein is CASSSTGGRNYGYTF. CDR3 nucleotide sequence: TGTGCCAGCAGCTCAACAGGGGGAAGAAACTATGGCTACACCTTC.